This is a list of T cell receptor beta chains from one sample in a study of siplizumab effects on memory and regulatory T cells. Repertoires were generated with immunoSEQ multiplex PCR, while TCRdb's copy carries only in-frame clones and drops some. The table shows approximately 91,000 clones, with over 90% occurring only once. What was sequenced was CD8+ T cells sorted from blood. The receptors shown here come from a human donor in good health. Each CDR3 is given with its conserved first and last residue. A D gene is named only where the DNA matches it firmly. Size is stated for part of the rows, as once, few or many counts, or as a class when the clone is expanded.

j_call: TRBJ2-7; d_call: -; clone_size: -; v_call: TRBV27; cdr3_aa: CASSLSKGTLSYEQYF; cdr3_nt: TGTGCCAGCAGTTTATCGAAGGGGACACTATCCTACGAGCAGTACTTC
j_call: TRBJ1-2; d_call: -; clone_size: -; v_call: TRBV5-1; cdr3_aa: CASSLDRSFGGYTF; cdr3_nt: TGCGCCAGCAGCTTGGACAGATCCTTTGGCGGCTACACCTTC
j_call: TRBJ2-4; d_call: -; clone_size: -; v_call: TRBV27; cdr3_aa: CASSPLAKNIQYF; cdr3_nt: TGTGCCAGCAGCCCTCTAGCCAAAAACATTCAGTACTTC
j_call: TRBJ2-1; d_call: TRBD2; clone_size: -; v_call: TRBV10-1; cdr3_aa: CASSEGTSGRPNEQFF; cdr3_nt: TGCGCCAGCAGTGAGGGGACTAGCGGGAGGCCCAATGAGCAGTTCTTC
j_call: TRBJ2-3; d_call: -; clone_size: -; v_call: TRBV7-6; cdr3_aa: CASSWGVDTQYF; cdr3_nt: TGTGCCAGCAGCTGGGGGGTAGATACGCAGTATTTT
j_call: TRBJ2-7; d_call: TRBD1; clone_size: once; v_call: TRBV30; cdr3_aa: CAWTYRDSPSYEQYF; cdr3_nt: TGTGCCTGGACCTATCGGGACAGCCCATCCTACGAGCAGTACTTC
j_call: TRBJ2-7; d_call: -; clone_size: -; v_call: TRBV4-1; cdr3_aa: CASSPRAGAGEQYF; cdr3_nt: TGCGCCAGCAGCCCTCGGGCGGGGGCTGGAGAGCAGTACTTC
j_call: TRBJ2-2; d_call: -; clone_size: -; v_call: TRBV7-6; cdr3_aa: CASSLGGAAGELFF; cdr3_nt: TGTGCCAGCAGCTTAGGCGGAGCCGCCGGGGAGCTGTTTTTT
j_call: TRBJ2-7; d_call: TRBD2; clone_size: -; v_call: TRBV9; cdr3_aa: CASSVGGSGYYEQYF; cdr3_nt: TGTGCCAGCAGCGTAGGCGGGAGTGGGTACTACGAGCAGTACTTC
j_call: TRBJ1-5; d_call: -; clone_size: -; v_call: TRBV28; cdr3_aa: CASSLTTASYQPQHF; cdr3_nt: TGTGCCAGCAGCTTGACTACAGCGAGTTACCAGCCCCAGCATTTT
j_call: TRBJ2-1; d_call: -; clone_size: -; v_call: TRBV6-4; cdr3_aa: CASPGNLGNISYNEQFF; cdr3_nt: TGTGCCAGCCCAGGGAACTTAGGAAATATTAGCTACAATGAGCAGTTCTTC
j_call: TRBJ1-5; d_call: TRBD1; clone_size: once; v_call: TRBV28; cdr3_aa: CASSMGQFGDQPQHF; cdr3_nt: TGTGCCAGCAGCATGGGACAGTTCGGCGATCAGCCCCAGCATTTT
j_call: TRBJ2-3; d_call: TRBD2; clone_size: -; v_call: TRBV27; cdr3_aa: CASSSRAGIPPDTQYF; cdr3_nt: TGTGCCAGCAGTTCGAGAGCGGGAATCCCCCCAGATACGCAGTATTTT
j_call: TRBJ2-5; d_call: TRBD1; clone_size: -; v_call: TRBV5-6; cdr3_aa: CASSLATGQGAGETQYF; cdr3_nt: TGTGCCAGCAGCTTGGCCACGGGACAGGGGGCCGGAGAGACCCAGTACTTC
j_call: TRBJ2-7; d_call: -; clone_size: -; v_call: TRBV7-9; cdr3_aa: CASSNGQKTYEQYF; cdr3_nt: TGTGCCAGCAGCAATGGACAGAAAACCTACGAGCAGTACTTC